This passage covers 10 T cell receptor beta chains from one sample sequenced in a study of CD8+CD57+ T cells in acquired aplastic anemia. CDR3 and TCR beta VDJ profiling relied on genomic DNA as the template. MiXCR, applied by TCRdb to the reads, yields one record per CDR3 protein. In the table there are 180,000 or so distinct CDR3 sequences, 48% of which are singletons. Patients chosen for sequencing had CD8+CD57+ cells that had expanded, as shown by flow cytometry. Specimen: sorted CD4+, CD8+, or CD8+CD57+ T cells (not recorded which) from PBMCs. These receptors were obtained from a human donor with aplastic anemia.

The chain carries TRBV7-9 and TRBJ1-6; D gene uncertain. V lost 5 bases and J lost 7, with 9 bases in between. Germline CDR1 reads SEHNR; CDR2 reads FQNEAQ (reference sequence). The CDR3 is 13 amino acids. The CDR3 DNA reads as TGTGCCAGCAGCCCTACAGTGAATTCACCCCTCCACTTT. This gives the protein CASSPTVNSPLHF.

CDR3 DNA: TGTGCCAGCAGCTTTGGTGGCGGGAGCAGGGACGAGCAGTACTTC. Translating it yields CASSFGGGSRDEQYF. The chain carries TRBV5-6 and TRBJ2-7; 7 nucleotides agree with TRBD2. This CDR3 spans 15 amino acids. Germline lookup yields CDR1 SGHDT and CDR2 YYEEEE. The ends lost 2 bases at V and 5 bases at J; junction bases unmatched: 10.

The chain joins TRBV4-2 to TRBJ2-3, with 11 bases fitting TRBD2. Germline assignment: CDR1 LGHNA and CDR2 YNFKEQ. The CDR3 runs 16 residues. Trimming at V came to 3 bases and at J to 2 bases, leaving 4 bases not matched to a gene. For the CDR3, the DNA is TGTGCCAGCAGCCAGCCACTAGCGGGGGCCACAGATACGCAGTATTTT. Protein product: CASSQPLAGATDTQYF.

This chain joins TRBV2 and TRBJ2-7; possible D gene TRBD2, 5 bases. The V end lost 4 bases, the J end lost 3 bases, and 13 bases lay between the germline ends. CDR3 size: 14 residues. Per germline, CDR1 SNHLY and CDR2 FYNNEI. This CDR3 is CASSVRARIYEQYF. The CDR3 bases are TGTGCCAGCAGTGTGAGGGCCCGAATCTACGAGCAGTACTTC.

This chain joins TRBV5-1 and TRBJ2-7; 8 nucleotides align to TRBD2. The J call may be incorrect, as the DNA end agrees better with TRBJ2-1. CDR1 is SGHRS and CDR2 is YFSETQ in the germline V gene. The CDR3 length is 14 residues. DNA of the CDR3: TGCGCCAGCAGCTTGGCGGGAGGGCCGATTGAGCAGTTCTTC. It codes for CASSLAGGPIEQFF.

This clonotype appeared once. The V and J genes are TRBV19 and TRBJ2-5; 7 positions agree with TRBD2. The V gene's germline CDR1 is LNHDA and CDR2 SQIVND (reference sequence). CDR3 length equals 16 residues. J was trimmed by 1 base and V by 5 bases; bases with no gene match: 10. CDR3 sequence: CASSRRLAGFQETQYF. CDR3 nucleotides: TGTGCCAGTAGTCGCCGACTAGCAGGGTTCCAAGAGACCCAGTACTTC.

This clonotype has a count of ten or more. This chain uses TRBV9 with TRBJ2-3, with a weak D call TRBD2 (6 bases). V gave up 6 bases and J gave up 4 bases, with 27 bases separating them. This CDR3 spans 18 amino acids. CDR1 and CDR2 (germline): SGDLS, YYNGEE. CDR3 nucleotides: TGTGCCAGCACCTCGAGACTTATAAGCGGGCCTACCGCAGATACGCAGTATTTT. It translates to CASTSRLISGPTADTQYF. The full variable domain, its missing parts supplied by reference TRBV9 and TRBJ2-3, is DSGVTQTPKHLITATGQRVTLRCSPRSGDLSVYWYQQSLDQGLQFLIQYYNGEERAKGNILERFSAQQFPDLHSELNLSSLELGDSALYFCASTSRLISGPTADTQYFGPGTRLTVL.

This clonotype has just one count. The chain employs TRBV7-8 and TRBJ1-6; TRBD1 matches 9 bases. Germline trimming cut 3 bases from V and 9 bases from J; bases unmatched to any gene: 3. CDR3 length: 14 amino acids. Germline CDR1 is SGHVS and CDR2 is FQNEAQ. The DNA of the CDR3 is TGTGCCAGCAGCTTGACAGGGGGTGGTTCACCCCTCCACTTT. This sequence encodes CASSLTGGGSPLHF.

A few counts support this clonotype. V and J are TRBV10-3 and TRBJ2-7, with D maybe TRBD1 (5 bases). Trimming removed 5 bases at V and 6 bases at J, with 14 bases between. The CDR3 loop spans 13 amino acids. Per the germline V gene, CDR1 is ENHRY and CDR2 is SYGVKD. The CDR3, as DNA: TGTGCCATCAGTAAAAGAGACAGCTCCGAGCAGTACTTC. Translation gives CAISKRDSSEQYF.

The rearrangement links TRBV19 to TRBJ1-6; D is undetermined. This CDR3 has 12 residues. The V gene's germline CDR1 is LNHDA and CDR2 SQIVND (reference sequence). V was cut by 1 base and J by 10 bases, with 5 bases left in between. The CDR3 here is CASSIAASPLHF. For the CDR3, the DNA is TGTGCCAGTAGTATAGCGGCGTCACCCCTCCACTTT.